A selection of T cell receptor beta chains follows, all from one sample in a study of blood T cell repertoires in COVID-19. Assay: immunoSEQ multiplex PCR; the TCRdb copy retains only in-frame clones and omits some. This table holds roughly 150,000 clones, approximately 83% found once. The specimen sequenced was peripheral blood. The origin of the receptors is a woman aged 80 or over with acute or convalescent COVID-19. Both conserved end residues are part of each CDR3. A D gene is named only where the DNA matches it firmly. Clone size, where shown, is once, few, many, or a class for clones that have expanded.

j_gene: TRBJ2-1; d_gene: TRBD1; v_gene: TRBV5-1; abundance: .; CDR3aa: CASSPQPGTGGDEQFF; CDR3nt: TGCGCCAGCAGCCCTCAACCCGGGACAGGGGGGGATGAGCAGTTCTTC
j_gene: TRBJ1-2; d_gene: TRBD1; v_gene: TRBV4-3; abundance: .; CDR3aa: CASSQGTGTGYGYTF; CDR3nt: TGCGCCAGCAGCCAAGGGACAGGGACAGGCTATGGCTACACCTTC
j_gene: TRBJ1-2; d_gene: TRBD1; v_gene: TRBV6-5; abundance: few; CDR3aa: CASSVDRGNGYTF; CDR3nt: TGTGCCAGCAGCGTGGACAGGGGAAATGGCTACACCTTC
j_gene: TRBJ1-1; d_gene: .; v_gene: TRBV5-4; abundance: .; CDR3aa: CASSPSRGFHTEAFF; CDR3nt: TGTGCCAGCAGTCCGTCCAGGGGCTTTCACACTGAAGCTTTCTTT
j_gene: TRBJ2-7; d_gene: TRBD1; v_gene: TRBV7-2; abundance: .; CDR3aa: CASSLGQGLYEQYF; CDR3nt: TGTGCCAGCAGCTTAGGACAGGGTTTGTACGAGCAGTACTTC
j_gene: TRBJ2-7; d_gene: .; v_gene: TRBV4-3; abundance: .; CDR3aa: CASSQDYRGYEQYF; CDR3nt: TGCGCCAGCAGCCAAGATTATAGGGGATACGAGCAGTACTTC
j_gene: TRBJ1-1; d_gene: .; v_gene: TRBV28; abundance: .; CDR3aa: CASSSPAMSSNTEAFF; CDR3nt: TGTGCCAGCAGTTCGCCAGCGATGTCTTCCAACACTGAAGCTTTCTTT
j_gene: TRBJ1-5; d_gene: .; v_gene: TRBV4-2; abundance: .; CDR3aa: CASSQGDRRDQPQHF; CDR3nt: TGTGCCAGCAGCCAAGGAGACAGAAGGGATCAGCCCCAGCATTTT
j_gene: TRBJ2-7; d_gene: TRBD2; v_gene: TRBV27; abundance: .; CDR3aa: CASSLERESYEQYF; CDR3nt: TGTGCCAGCAGTTTAGAGCGGGAGAGCTACGAGCAGTACTTC
j_gene: TRBJ2-3; d_gene: .; v_gene: TRBV7-8; abundance: .; CDR3aa: CASSPLLGTDTQYF; CDR3nt: TGTGCCAGCAGCCCACTATTGGGCACAGATACGCAGTATTTT
j_gene: TRBJ2-3; d_gene: TRBD2; v_gene: TRBV9; abundance: few; CDR3aa: CASNRPGLATDTQYF; CDR3nt: TGTGCCAGCAACAGACCGGGACTAGCAACAGATACGCAGTATTTT
j_gene: TRBJ2-1; d_gene: .; v_gene: TRBV13; abundance: .; CDR3aa: CASSRVDEQFF; CDR3nt: TGTGCCAGCAGCCGAGTAGATGAGCAGTTCTTC